This T cell receptor beta chain derives from a study of blood T cell repertoires in COVID-19. CDR1 is MDHEN and CDR2 is SYDVKM in the germline V gene. The CDR3 is 15 amino acids. Trimming took 5 bases from V and 7 from J, leaving 19 bases between them. Assay: immunoSEQ multiplex PCR; the TCRdb copy retains only in-frame clones and omits some. Among 140,000 or so clones listed, over 70% were seen once. Sequenced input: peripheral blood. This clonotype was sampled from a woman between 50 and 59 years old with acute or convalescent COVID-19. The chain couples TRBV28 to TRBJ2-3, with D perhaps matching TRBD2 (7 bases). CDR3 in DNA: TGTGCCAGCAGTGCCCCGACCGGGGGGCAAAATACGCAGTATTTT. Residues: CASSAPTGGQNTQYF.